The 15 T cell receptor beta chains below were found in one sample sequenced in a study of cytomegalovirus exposure and HLA in healthy donors. In the PCR, 60 Vbeta and 13 Jbeta primers were used. Profiled with immunoSEQ multiplex PCR; TCRdb holds only in-frame clones, not every one. The sample contains some 150,000 clones, around four fifths of which appear only once. The sample comprised PBMCs. The source is a male donor in good health and CMV-seronegative.

The chain uses TRBV5-5 and TRBJ2-3, with a weak D call TRBD2 (5 bases). This CDR3 contains 15 residues. Trimming left V 1 base short and J 2 bases short, with 11 bases between. Germline lookup yields CDR1 SGHKS and CDR2 YYEKEE (reference sequence). As DNA, the CDR3 is TGTGCCAGCAGCTTGACTAGACTAAACACAGATACGCAGTATTTT. It codes for CASSLTRLNTDTQYF.

The genes are TRBV10-3 and TRBJ2-1; 10 bases match TRBD2. Per germline, CDR1 ENHRY and CDR2 SYGVKD. Trimming at V came to 0 bases and at J to 4 bases, leaving 3 bases not matched to a gene. CDR3 length: 16 amino acids. The CDR3 here is CAISESTSGRYNEQFF. DNA of the CDR3: TGTGCCATCAGTGAGTCGACTAGCGGGCGGTACAATGAGCAGTTCTTC.

This rearrangement joins TRBV7-2 to TRBJ2-7; 8 bases fit TRBD2. V gave up 3 bases and J gave up 4 bases; unmatched junction bases: 8. The CDR3 is made up of 15 amino acids. Germline V gives CDR1 SGHTA, CDR2 FQGNSA. The DNA of the CDR3 is TGTGCCAGCAGCTTGGACGGGGGGGCGAGGTACGAGCAGTACTTC. The encoded protein is CASSLDGGARYEQYF.

The chain recombines TRBV19 with TRBJ1-2; 7 bases fit TRBD1. Looked up from germline, CDR1 is LNHDA and CDR2 is SQIVND (reference sequence). V lost 6 bases and J lost 4; bases outside the gene matches: 8. This CDR3 has 14 residues. CDR3 amino acids: CASRNRDSFYGYTF. The CDR3 region has the DNA TGTGCCAGTAGAAATCGGGACAGCTTCTATGGCTACACCTTC.

The V and J genes are TRBV12-5 and TRBJ2-3; 8 bases are a match to TRBD2. The germline CDR1 and CDR2 sequences are LGHNT and FRNRAP. This CDR3 has 16 residues. V dropped 6 bases and J dropped 4; count of bases not matched to a gene: 12. The CDR3 loop reads CASGTGLAPSADTQYF. The CDR3 nucleotides read TGTGCTAGTGGGACCGGACTAGCCCCTAGTGCAGATACGCAGTATTTT.

A remark on this clone: One end of the junction varies from germline; a read error may be responsible. The chain has TRBV7-7 and TRBJ1-1; weak D call: TRBD1 (5 bases). The CDR3 is made up of 13 amino acids. CDR1 is SSHAT and CDR2 is FNYEAQ in the germline V gene (reference sequence). The CDR3, as DNA: TGTGCTAGCAGCTTAAGGGGAGGCACTGAAGCTTTCTTT. This codes for CASSLRGGTEAFF. The variable domain in full, with the rest retrieved from reference TRBV7-7 and TRBJ1-1, is GAGVSQSPRYKVTKRGQDVTLRCDPISSHATLYWYQQALGQGPEFLTYFNYEAQPDKSGLPSDRFSAERPEGSISTLTIQRTEQRDSAMYRCASSLRGGTEAFFGQGTRLTVV.

In DNA form, the CDR3 reads TGTGCCAGTAGTCCCCACCAGACAGGGGGTCGCACAGATACGCAGTATTTT. Amino acid sequence: CASSPHQTGGRTDTQYF. This chain connects TRBV19 to TRBJ2-3, with TRBD1 identical over 9 bases. After removal of 5 bases from V and 1 base from J, the junction contained 10 bases not matched to a gene. This CDR3 contains 17 residues. The germline V gene has CDR1 LNHDA and CDR2 SQIVND (reference sequence).

V gene TRBV10-3 combines with J gene TRBJ2-3, with a possible D match to TRBD1 (5 bases). V was shortened by 0 bases and J by 2 bases, with 15 bases between the two germline ends. The CDR3 has 17 amino acids. The germline V gene encodes CDR1 ENHRY and CDR2 SYGVKD. The CDR3 loop is CAISESVVQATTDTQYF. The CDR3 region has the DNA TGTGCCATCAGTGAGTCGGTAGTACAGGCAACCACAGATACGCAGTATTTT.

This clone was seen only once. The rearrangement links TRBV30 to TRBJ1-5; D perhaps matches TRBD1 (6 bases). The CDR3 extends over 14 amino acids. Germline CDR1 GTSNPN, CDR2 SVGIG (reference sequence). V lost 1 base and J 7 bases, leaving 14 bases between the germline ends. DNA of the CDR3: TGTGCCTGGAGTGGGGACATGAAGGGCCAGCCCCAGCATTTT. This encodes CAWSGDMKGQPQHF.

The chain is built from TRBV2 and TRBJ2-5; TRBD2 is a possible D gene (5 bases). The CDR3 is 14 amino acids. CDR1 and CDR2 from the germline V gene are SNHLY and FYNNEI. With 1 base removed from V and 2 bases from J, the gap between germline ends came to 8 bases. In nucleotides, the CDR3 is TGTGCCAGCAGTGAAGAGGGAGAACAAGAGACCCAGTACTTC. This sequence encodes CASSEEGEQETQYF. The full variable domain, its missing parts supplied by reference TRBV2 and TRBJ2-5, is EPEVTQTPSHQVTQMGQEVILRCVPISNHLYFYWYRQILGQKVEFLVSFYNNEISEKSEIFDDQFSVERPDGSNFTLKIRSTKLEDSAMYFCASSEEGEQETQYFGPGTRLLVL.

V gene TRBV10-3 combines with J gene TRBJ2-1, with a tentative D call TRBD2 (6 bases). Germline V gives CDR1 ENHRY, CDR2 SYGVKD. V was pared by 7 bases and J by 1 base, with 17 bases between. CDR3 length: 16 residues. CDR3 amino acids: CAITGGLSESYNEQFF. The CDR3 nucleotides read TGTGCCATCACCGGAGGACTAAGCGAGTCCTACAATGAGCAGTTCTTC.

The chain combines TRBV19 with TRBJ2-7; 10 bases match TRBD2. CDR3 length: 13 amino acids. Looked up from germline, CDR1 is LNHDA and CDR2 is SQIVND (reference sequence). Trimming at V came to 3 bases and at J to 7 bases, leaving 3 bases not matched to a gene. The chain's CDR3 is CASSMVLAGEQYF. The DNA for the CDR3 is TGTGCCAGTAGTATGGTACTAGCGGGAGAGCAGTACTTC.

The rearrangement uses TRBV29-1 and TRBJ2-3, with D perhaps TRBD1 (6 bases). The germline V and J ends were trimmed by 0 bases and 2 bases, with 15 bases remaining between them. There are 16 residues in the CDR3. Germline lookup yields CDR1 SQVTM and CDR2 ANQGSEA. The CDR3 DNA reads TGCAGCGTTGAAGATCAGGGGAGCGGATACACAGATACGCAGTATTTT. Its protein is CSVEDQGSGYTDTQYF.

CDR3 sequence reads: CASSVRGDRGSYEQYF. The CDR3 nucleotides are TGTGCCAGCAGCGTTCGAGGGGACAGGGGGAGCTACGAGCAGTACTTC. The V gene is TRBV9, the J gene TRBJ2-7; 11 nucleotides align to TRBD1. Losses at the gene ends were 2 bases for V and 3 bases for J; bases not matched to a gene: 7. Germline V CDR1 and CDR2: SGDLS, YYNGEE. CDR3 size: 16 residues.

The V and J genes are TRBV7-2 and TRBJ1-5, with a possible D match to TRBD1 (5 bases). The CDR3 contains 15 residues. V was clipped by 7 bases and J by 4 bases, with 17 bases between them. CDR1 and CDR2 from the germline V gene are SGHTA and FQGNSA. CDR3 in amino acids: CASTSYGGGNQPQHF. CDR3 sequence (DNA): TGTGCCAGCACCTCCTATGGGGGGGGGAATCAGCCCCAGCATTTT.